These 24 T cell receptor beta chains were sequenced from one sample in a study. TCRdb processed the 5' RACE reads anew with MiXCR; each CDR3 protein has one entry. The table records about 10,000 distinct CDR3 sequences, roughly 15% of them present only once. Cells sorted as Tregs were CD4+, CD25+ and CD127-/low. Material: Tregs sorted from blood. All receptors derive from a female donor with breast cancer.

The table lists this clonotype with a few counts. This clone may be a read error of a much larger clone one base away. This rearrangement joins TRBV7-2 to TRBJ2-7, with D maybe TRBD1 (5 bases). CDR1 and CDR2 from the germline V gene are SGHTA and FQGNSA. The CDR3 is 13 amino acids. In nucleotides, the CDR3 is TGTGCCAGAAGCTCGCTCACAGGAGTCGAGCAGTACTTC. As protein: CARSSLTGVEQYF.

This clonotype was observed many times. The rearrangement uses TRBV4-1 and TRBJ2-4, with D uncertain. Germline V lookup: CDR1 MGHRA, CDR2 YSYEKL. V was shortened by 0 bases and J by 0 bases, with 18 bases between the two germline ends. This CDR3 spans 19 amino acids. The CDR3 here is CASSQDGFGHSTAKNIQYF. The CDR3, as DNA: TGCGCCAGCAGCCAAGATGGTTTTGGTCACTCCACAGCCAAAAACATTCAGTACTTC.

As regards this clonotype: A much larger clone lies one base from this, so it may be a read error. The chain couples TRBV15 to TRBJ2-3; unclear D gene. The CDR3 extends over 17 amino acids. CDR1 is LNHNV and CDR2 is YYDKDF in the germline V gene (reference sequence). V dropped 3 bases and J dropped 0 bases, with 16 bases sitting between them. Here the CDR3 DNA reads TGTGCCACCAGCAGTCTCCAGGACGTCACTAGCACAGATACGCAGTATTTT. Its translation: CATSSLQDVTSTDTQYF.

This clonotype came up many times. The chain is built from TRBV6-2 or TRBV6-3 and TRBJ2-7, with 8 bases lining up with TRBD2. The CDR3 loop spans 16 amino acids. Per germline, CDR1 MNHEY and CDR2 SVGEGT. V was pared by 7 bases and J by 0 bases, with 11 bases of the junction left unmatched. CDR3 protein: CASMASGWSVSYEQYF. The CDR3 region has the DNA TGTGCCAGCATGGCTAGCGGGTGGTCCGTCTCCTACGAGCAGTACTTC.

This clonotype is medium-sized within its sample. The J gene is TRBJ2-1, the V gene TRBV12-3 or TRBV12-4, with 13 positions matching TRBD2. The CDR3 covers 15 residues. V was pared by 3 bases and J by 7 bases, with 3 bases of the junction left unmatched. CDR3 loop: CASSFGLAGENEQFF. CDR3 in DNA: TGTGCCAGCAGTTTCGGACTAGCGGGAGAGAATGAGCAGTTCTTC.

By frequency in the sample, this clonotype is medium-sized (0.01 to 0.1%). Here the CDR3 reads CAIRGTVQETQYF. CDR3 in DNA: TGTGCCATCAGGGGAACAGTCCAAGAGACCCAGTACTTC. The rearrangement links TRBV10-3 to TRBJ2-5; D is unclear. Germline loops: CDR1 ENHRY, CDR2 SYGVKD. The CDR3 sequence is 13 residues long. Trimming shortened V by 6 bases and J by 1 base, and 9 bases separated the two germline ends.

This clonotype showed up many times. V is TRBV20-1 and J is TRBJ2-3; tentative D call: TRBD2 (6 bases). CDR3 length: 14 amino acids. Deletions cut 4 bases from V and 5 bases from J, with 16 bases between. The V gene's germline CDR1 is DFQATT and CDR2 SNEGSKA (reference sequence). The chain's CDR3 is CSAITSRELDTQYF. The CDR3 nucleotides read TGCAGTGCTATTACGTCCCGGGAGCTAGATACGCAGTATTTT.

As concerns this clonotype: One end of the junction is discordant with germline, which a read error may explain. The chain combines TRBV6-7 with TRBJ2-1, with D uncertain. TRBV6-7 carries the ORF label, with uncertain function. The CDR3 runs to 16 residues. The CDR3 region has the DNA TGTGCTAGCAGTTATCACGAGACTCGTCGATTCGATGAGCAGTTCTTC. Protein: CASSYHETRRFDEQFF.

This clonotype has at least ten counts. This chain connects TRBV3-1 to TRBJ2-1; the D is unclear. Germline V CDR1 and CDR2: LGHDT, YNNKEL (reference sequence). Trimming cost V 1 base and J 5 bases, with 12 bases left between them. The CDR3 is 15 residues long. DNA for the CDR3: TGTGCCAGCAGCCAAGCTGGGGTTGGGAACAATGAGCAGTTCTTC. Translated: CASSQAGVGNNEQFF.

The chain recombines TRBV29-1 with TRBJ2-1; D call uncertain. Germline V CDR1 and CDR2: SQVTM, ANQGSEA. This CDR3 has 10 amino acids. V gave up 6 bases and J gave up 8 bases, with 8 bases separating them. The CDR3 DNA is TGCAGCGTGGTCTTTGATGAGCAGTTCTTC. This encodes CSVVFDEQFF.

Comment on this clonotype: Possible read error: a much larger clone is one base away. The chain is built from TRBV7-9 and TRBJ1-1; D is uncertain. The germline V gene has CDR1 SEHNR and CDR2 FQNEAQ (reference sequence). V was clipped by 5 bases and J by 1 base, with 8 bases between them. CDR3 length equals 13 residues. The chain's CDR3 is CASSALQNTEAFF. For the CDR3, the DNA is TGTGCCAGCAGCGCTCTCCAGAACACTGAAGCTTTCTTT. The whole variable domain, filled in from reference TRBV7-9 and TRBJ1-1, reads DTGVSQNPRHKITKRGQNVTFRCDPISEHNRLYWYRQTLGQGPEFLTYFQNEAQLEKSRLLSDRFSAERPKGSFSTLEIQRTEQGDSAMYLCASSALQNTEAFFGQGTRLTVV.

This clonotype was detected ten times or more. The chain combines TRBV2 with TRBJ2-1; D unresolved. The ends were cut back, 4 bases at V and 8 bases at J, with 6 bases in the middle. CDR3 size: 11 residues. Germline V gives CDR1 SNHLY, CDR2 FYNNEI. CDR3 sequence reads: CASSVRDEQFF. For the CDR3, the DNA is TGTGCCAGCAGTGTTCGCGATGAGCAGTTCTTC. The full variable domain, completed using reference TRBV2 and TRBJ2-1, is EPEVTQTPSHQVTQMGQEVILRCVPISNHLYFYWYRQILGQKVEFLVSFYNNEISEKSEIFDDQFSVERPDGSNFTLKIRSTKLEDSAMYFCASSVRDEQFFGPGTRLTVL.

This clonotype was found many times. The J gene is TRBJ2-1, the V gene TRBV10-3, with 8 bases aligning to TRBD2. Germline trimming cut 4 bases from V and 9 bases from J; bases unmatched to any gene: 11. CDR1 ENHRY and CDR2 SYGVKD come from the germline V gene. The CDR3 is 15 amino acids. The CDR3 protein is CAISGGREAAGEQFF. The CDR3, as DNA: TGTGCCATCAGTGGGGGGCGGGAGGCGGCGGGTGAGCAGTTCTTC.

This clonotype is medium-sized in the sample. The genes are TRBV7-2 and TRBJ2-3; D is unresolved. V lost 4 bases and J lost 1, with 9 bases in between. Germline CDR1 SGHTA, CDR2 FQGNSA. This CDR3 has 14 amino acids. CDR3 nucleotides: TGTGCCAGCAGCTCGTTTTCCCGCACAGATACGCAGTATTTT. Amino acids: CASSSFSRTDTQYF.

Notes on this clonotype: A much larger clone lies a single base off, so this may be a read error. The CDR3 loop reads CASSQQYTEAFF. CDR3 sequence (DNA): TGTGCCAGCTCACAACAGTACACTGAAGCTTTCTTT. V gene TRBV18 combines with J gene TRBJ1-1; no definite D call. This CDR3 region has 12 residues. CDR1 is KGHSH, CDR2 LQKENI, per germline. The ends were cut back, 4 bases at V and 3 bases at J, with 6 bases in the middle. Together with reference TRBV18 and TRBJ1-1, the CDR3 gives the full variable domain: NAGVMQNPRHLVRRRGQEARLRCSPMKGHSHVYWYRQLPEEGLKFMVYLQKENIIDESGMPKERFSAEFPKEGPSILRIQQVVRGDSAAYFCASSQQYTEAFFGQGTRLTVV.

As regards this clonotype: This may come from a read error, since a much larger clone is one base off. The chain has TRBV6-1 and TRBJ2-1, with 13 positions matching TRBD2. Germline V lookup: CDR1 MNHNS, CDR2 SASEGT. There are 19 residues in the CDR3. CDR3 coding DNA: TGTGCCAGCAGTAAAGCGGGACTAGCGGGGCCAACCGGATACAATGAGCAGTTCTTC. Its translation is CASSKAGLAGPTGYNEQFF.

In DNA form, the CDR3 reads TGTGCCACCAGTGGTTGGCGGGAGGGCCGTTCGGATACGCAGTATTTT. Translating it yields CATSGWREGRSDTQYF. The chain links TRBV24-1 to TRBJ2-3, with 9 bases fitting TRBD2. V lost 5 bases to trimming and J lost 6 bases; unmatched junction nucleotides: 11. Germline loops: CDR1 KGHDR, CDR2 SFDVKD. This CDR3 contains 16 residues.

The sample holds many counts of this clonotype. V usage is TRBV29-1 and J usage is TRBJ2-5; 9 bases fit TRBD1. The J segment lost 4 bases and the V segment lost 1 base, leaving 7 bases of the junction unmatched. The CDR3 is made up of 15 amino acids. CDR1 is SQVTM and CDR2 is ANQGSEA in the germline V gene. This CDR3 reads CSVEVQGAAGETQYF. The CDR3 DNA sequence: TGCAGCGTTGAAGTACAGGGGGCGGCGGGAGAGACCCAGTACTTC.

By share, this clonotype ranks as medium-sized. The J gene is TRBJ1-2, the V gene TRBV6-5; a weak D match, TRBD1 (6 bases). The V and J ends lost 4 bases and 2 bases respectively, with 11 bases between them. The germline CDR1 and CDR2 sequences are MNHEY and SVGAGI. CDR3 size: 14 residues. In nucleotides, the CDR3 is TGTGCCAGCAGTTCCCCTGGGACAAACTATGGCTACACCTTC. This codes for CASSSPGTNYGYTF.

Many counts were recorded for this clonotype. V gene TRBV5-1 combines with J gene TRBJ2-5; TRBD2 matches at 8 bases. The germline V gene encodes CDR1 SGHRS and CDR2 YFSETQ. V lost 5 bases and J lost 0; bases outside the gene matches: 9. The CDR3 is 16 amino acids. The CDR3 protein is CASSKVAGSHQETQYF. Written as DNA, the CDR3 is TGCGCCAGCAGTAAGGTAGCGGGATCCCACCAAGAGACCCAGTACTTC. The full variable domain, completed using reference TRBV5-1 and TRBJ2-5, is KAGVTQTPRYLIKTRGQQVTLSCSPISGHRSVSWYQQTPGQGLQFLFEYFSETQRNKGNFPGRFSGRQFSNSRSEMNVSTLELGDSALYLCASSKVAGSHQETQYFGPGTRLLVL.

The chain links TRBV12-3 or TRBV12-4 to TRBJ2-1; 8 nucleotides agree with TRBD1. The V segment lost 11 bases and the J segment 2 bases; nucleotides outside the gene matches: 11. The CDR3 is made up of 15 amino acids. CDR3: CASQAGQDTYNEQFF. The CDR3 DNA sequence: TGTGCCTCACAGGCGGGACAGGACACCTACAATGAGCAGTTCTTC.

In its sample, this clonotype is medium-sized (0.01 to 0.1%). V and J are TRBV6-6 and TRBJ1-3; no reliable D call. The CDR3 loop spans 15 amino acids. Germline V gene lookup returns CDR1 MNHNY and CDR2 SVGAGI (reference sequence). V was cut by 1 base and J by 1 base, with 8 bases left in between. The CDR3 reads CASSYLGGSGNTIYF. CDR3 sequence (DNA): TGTGCCAGCAGTTACTTGGGTGGTTCTGGAAACACCATATATTTT.

This clonotype was recorded many times. The chain carries TRBV27 and TRBJ1-1; D might be TRBD1 (6 bases). CDR3 length: 13 amino acids. Trimming cost V 0 bases and J 9 bases, with 11 bases left between them. Germline V gives CDR1 MNHEY, CDR2 SMNVEV (reference sequence). CDR3 in amino acids: CASSLSEGTQAFF. Here the CDR3 DNA reads TGTGCCAGCAGTTTATCGGAGGGGACACAAGCTTTCTTT.

This clonotype is judged medium-sized. V is TRBV6-5 and J is TRBJ1-5; possible D gene TRBD1, 5 bases. Between the trimmed V and J ends, which lost 0 bases and 4 bases, there was a span of 16 bases. The CDR3 has 17 amino acids. The germline V gene has CDR1 MNHEY and CDR2 SVGAGI. In DNA form, the CDR3 reads TGTGCCAGCAGTTACTCAGGTCAATCAGGGAGGAATCAGCCCCAGCATTTT. As protein: CASSYSGQSGRNQPQHF.